The 2 T cell receptor beta chains given below trace back to one sample, sequenced in a study of blood T cell repertoires in COVID-19. Assay used: immunoSEQ multiplex PCR; TCRdb lists only in-frame clones, some missing. This sample yields approximately 90,000 clones, of which approximately 88% are seen a single time; roughly 32% belongs to the top ten. Sequenced: peripheral blood. These receptor sequences come from an elderly woman with active or convalescent COVID-19.

The CDR3 nucleotides are TGTGCCAGCAGCTTCTCGTTGGGTTCTACCGGGGAGCAGTACTTC. It specifies CASSFSLGSTGEQYF. The chain couples TRBV11-2 to TRBJ2-7, with no clear D. The CDR3 is made up of 15 amino acids. CDR1 and CDR2 (germline): SGHAT, FQNNGV. Between the trimmed V and J ends, which lost 3 bases and 7 bases, there was a span of 19 bases.

In this sample, this clone turned up once. The chain combines TRBV5-1 with TRBJ1-1, with a tentative D call TRBD1 (6 bases). The germline V and J ends were trimmed by 5 bases and 0 bases, with 11 bases remaining between them. CDR1 and CDR2 from the germline V gene are SGHRS and YFSETQ. The CDR3 covers 14 residues. In DNA, the CDR3 is TGCGCCAGCAGACTGGACAGTATGAACACTGAAGCTTTCTTT. As protein: CASRLDSMNTEAFF.